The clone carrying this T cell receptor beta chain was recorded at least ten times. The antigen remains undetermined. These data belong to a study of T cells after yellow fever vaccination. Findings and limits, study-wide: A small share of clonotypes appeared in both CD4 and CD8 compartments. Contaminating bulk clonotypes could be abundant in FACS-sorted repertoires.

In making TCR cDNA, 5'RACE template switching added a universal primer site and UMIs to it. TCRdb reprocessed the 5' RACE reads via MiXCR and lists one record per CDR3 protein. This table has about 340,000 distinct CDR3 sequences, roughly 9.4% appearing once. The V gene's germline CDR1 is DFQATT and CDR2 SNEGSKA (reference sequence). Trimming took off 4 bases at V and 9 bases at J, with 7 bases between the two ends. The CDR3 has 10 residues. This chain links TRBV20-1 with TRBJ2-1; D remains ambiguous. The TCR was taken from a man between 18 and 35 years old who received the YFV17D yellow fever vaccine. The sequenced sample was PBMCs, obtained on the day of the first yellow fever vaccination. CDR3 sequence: CSAIASEQFF. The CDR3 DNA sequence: TGCAGTGCTATTGCGTCTGAGCAGTTCTTC.